What follows are 24 T cell receptor beta chains derived from one specimen sequenced in a study of identical twins. A single record per CDR3 protein comes from TCRdb applying MiXCR to the 5' RACE reads. The sample includes fewer than 550,000 distinct CDR3 sequences, over 12% of them seen just once. These sequences were also reported in another study, on yellow fever vaccine responses in identical twins.

Sequencing was carried out using CD4+ T cells sorted from blood. The source of these receptors is a woman younger than 30 in good health.

This clonotype has a count of ten or more. The V gene is TRBV5-1, the J gene TRBJ2-6; D may correspond to TRBD1 or TRBD2 (5 bases each). The CDR3 runs 17 residues. Trimming took off 0 bases at V and 0 bases at J, with 10 bases between the two ends. Germline values: CDR1 SGHRS, CDR2 YFSETQ. The chain's CDR3 is CASSLDPGSSGANVLTF. CDR3 sequence (DNA): TGCGCCAGCAGCTTGGATCCAGGGAGCTCTGGGGCCAACGTCCTGACTTTC.

This CDR3 reads CASNPQGGELFF. For the CDR3, the DNA is TGTGCCAGCAACCCACAGGGCGGGGAGCTGTTTTTT. The rearrangement uses TRBV12-3 or TRBV12-4 and TRBJ2-2; weak D call: TRBD1 (6 bases). This CDR3 is built from 12 residues. Trimming took off 7 bases at V and 7 bases at J, with 10 bases between the two ends.

The table lists this clonotype with a few counts. The genes are TRBV7-9 and TRBJ2-2; D gene uncertain. V lost 1 base and J 6 bases, leaving 15 bases between the germline ends. Germline-derived CDR1 and CDR2 are SEHNR and FQNEAQ (reference sequence). This CDR3 spans 16 amino acids. DNA of the CDR3: TGTGCCAGCAGCTTAGTCAGGCCGAATCGAGCCGGGGAGCTGTTTTTT. This encodes CASSLVRPNRAGELFF.

The table lists this clonotype with many counts. V gene TRBV10-3 combines with J gene TRBJ1-1, with D hard to call. Germline CDR1 and CDR2: ENHRY and SYGVKD. V was clipped by 4 bases and J by 0 bases, with 9 bases between them. This CDR3 has 14 amino acids. CDR3: CAISVGLMNTEAFF. DNA for the CDR3: TGTGCCATCAGTGTTGGCCTGATGAACACTGAAGCTTTCTTT.

V is TRBV20-1 and J is TRBJ2-1; maybe TRBD2 (6 bases). The CDR3 runs 15 residues. Trimming pared 1 base from V and 2 bases from J, leaving 12 bases between. Germline V lookup: CDR1 DFQATT, CDR2 SNEGSKA (reference sequence). The CDR3 coding sequence is TGCAGTGCTAGAGCCCCCGCTAGCGCCTACAATGAGCAGTTCTTC. Residues: CSARAPASAYNEQFF.

The chain couples TRBV27 to TRBJ2-1, with D perhaps TRBD2 (5 bases). Germline CDR1 reads MNHEY; CDR2 reads SMNVEV (reference sequence). Trimming left V 2 bases short and J 8 bases short, with 19 bases between. CDR3 length equals 16 residues. In DNA form, the CDR3 reads TGTGCCAGCAGTTTACTTCCGCGGAGTAGCGTGGATGAGCAGTTCTTC. It yields the protein CASSLLPRSSVDEQFF.

This clonotype was seen more than once but under ten times. The gene calls are TRBV15 and TRBJ2-4; TRBD2 aligns across 7 bases. The V and J ends lost 1 base and 4 bases, in that order; junction bases with no gene match: 7. Looked up from germline, CDR1 is LNHNV and CDR2 is YYDKDF (reference sequence). The CDR3 is made up of 16 amino acids. The CDR3: CATSRGLVGGKNIQYF. The CDR3 DNA follows: TGTGCCACCAGCAGAGGCCTCGTGGGGGGGAAAAACATTCAGTACTTC.

The rearrangement links TRBV6-1 to TRBJ2-6; TRBD1 matches at 8 bases. The trim removed 2 bases at V and 0 bases at J, leaving 3 bases unmatched. Germline V gene data show CDR1 as MNHNS and CDR2 as SASEGT. The CDR3 totals 17 residues. Here the CDR3 reads CASSELGQASGANVLTF. Here the CDR3 DNA reads TGTGCCAGCAGTGAATTGGGACAGGCCTCTGGGGCCAACGTCCTGACTTTC.

The chain uses TRBV6-5 and TRBJ1-1, with a possible D match to TRBD1 (6 bases). Trimming removed 6 bases from V and 6 bases from J, with 11 bases in between. The CDR3 runs to 12 residues. The germline V gene has CDR1 MNHEY and CDR2 SVGAGI. DNA of the CDR3: TGTGCCAGCAGCAGGGGACGGTCTGAAGCTTTCTTT. It translates to CASSRGRSEAFF.

This clonotype was seen only a few times. This chain joins TRBV11-1 and TRBJ2-1, with unresolved D. V lost 1 base, J lost 2 bases, and 9 bases lay in between. Germline assignment: CDR1 SGHAT and CDR2 FQDESV (reference sequence). The CDR3 totals 15 residues. Here the CDR3 reads CASSLGAATYNEQFF. The CDR3 nucleotides read TGTGCCAGCAGCTTAGGTGCGGCCACCTACAATGAGCAGTTCTTC.

The chain combines TRBV5-6 with TRBJ1-3; D is uncertain. Between the trimmed V and J ends, which lost 1 base and 0 bases, there was a span of 8 bases. The CDR3 has 15 amino acids. From germline, CDR1 is SGHDT and CDR2 YYEEEE. CDR3 region: CASSLYSRSGNTIYF. The CDR3 region has the DNA TGTGCCAGCAGCTTGTACAGCCGCTCTGGAAACACCATATATTTT. Complete variable domain (other parts from reference TRBV5-6 and TRBJ1-3): DAGVTQSPTHLIKTRGQQVTLRCSPKSGHDTVSWYQQALGQGPQFIFQYYEEEERQRGNFPDRFSGHQFPNYSSELNVNALLLGDSALYLCASSLYSRSGNTIYFGEGSWLTVV.

V gene TRBV6-1 combines with J gene TRBJ2-7; the match to TRBD1 covers 9 bases. CDR3 length: 15 amino acids. Trimming took 0 bases from V and 3 from J; bases not matched to a gene: 3. Germline V CDR1 and CDR2: MNHNS, SASEGT. CDR3 residues: CASSEAGTGRYEQYV. The CDR3 DNA follows: TGTGCCAGCAGTGAAGCAGGGACAGGGCGCTACGAGCAGTACGTC.

This clonotype was seen only a few times. The chain carries TRBV5-1 and TRBJ2-2; 14 bases are a match to TRBD2. Germline loops: CDR1 SGHRS, CDR2 YFSETQ. V shed 6 bases, J shed 6 bases, and the junction held 10 bases outside the gene matches. The CDR3 consists of 17 residues. In DNA, the CDR3 is TGCGCCAGCACCCAAGCCGGGACTAGCGGGAGAGCCGGGGAGCTGTTTTTT. Amino acids: CASTQAGTSGRAGELFF.

This rearrangement joins TRBV20-1 to TRBJ2-7; TRBD2 matches 8 bases. The V gene's germline CDR1 is DFQATT and CDR2 SNEGSKA (reference sequence). Germline trimming cut 5 bases from V and 1 base from J; bases unmatched to any gene: 7. The CDR3 length is 14 residues. This CDR3 reads CSARRTSLSYEQYF. CDR3 DNA sequence: TGCAGTGCTCGACGGACTAGCTTGTCCTACGAGCAGTACTTC.

This clonotype was counted between two and nine times. The chain has TRBV20-1 and TRBJ2-7, with 11 bases matching TRBD2. This CDR3 spans 13 amino acids. V shed 6 bases and J 6 bases; nucleotides not matched to a gene: 7. Looked up from germline, CDR1 is DFQATT and CDR2 is SNEGSKA (reference sequence). DNA of the CDR3: TGCAGTGCCCCGACTAGCGGGGTCACCGAGCAGTACGTC. Translation: CSAPTSGVTEQYV.

This clonotype came up a few times. The chain employs TRBV5-6 and TRBJ1-5; the D is unclear. The germline CDR1 and CDR2 sequences are SGHDT and YYEEEE. The CDR3 runs to 12 residues. Trimming cost V 4 bases and J 10 bases, with 12 bases left between them. The CDR3: CASSLALGPQHF. CDR3 nucleotides: TGTGCCAGCAGCCTGGCGTTGGGACCCCAGCATTTT.

J is TRBJ2-1 and V is TRBV12-5, with a weak D call TRBD2 (5 bases). V was pared by 4 bases and J by 9 bases, with 16 bases between. Germline V CDR1 and CDR2: LGHNT, FRNRAP. This CDR3 is built from 14 residues. Here the CDR3 reads CASGWHTRWGEQFF. The CDR3, as DNA: TGTGCTAGTGGTTGGCACACTAGGTGGGGTGAGCAGTTCTTC. The full variable domain, rest sourced from reference TRBV12-5 and TRBJ2-1, is DARVTQTPRHKVTEMGQEVTMRCQPILGHNTVFWYRQTMMQGLELLAYFRNRAPLDDSGMPKDRFSAEMPDATLATLKIQPSEPRDSAVYFCASGWHTRWGEQFFGPGTRLTVL.

The chain employs TRBV28 and TRBJ1-1; perhaps TRBD1 as D (5 bases). Per the germline V gene, CDR1 is MDHEN and CDR2 is SYDVKM. V gave up 1 base and J gave up 1 base, with 16 bases separating them. The CDR3 has 17 residues. The CDR3 loop reads CASSLSLPAGSNTEAFF. The CDR3 coding sequence is TGTGCCAGCAGTTTATCCCTACCGGCAGGGTCGAACACTGAAGCTTTCTTT.

This clonotype showed up just a few times. The V gene is TRBV10-3, the J gene TRBJ1-4; D possibly corresponds to TRBD1 (6 bases). CDR3 size: 14 residues. Trimming pared 3 bases from V and 4 bases from J, leaving 9 bases between. Germline CDR1 reads ENHRY; CDR2 reads SYGVKD. The CDR3 loop reads CAISDDRINEKLFF. CDR3 nucleotide sequence: TGTGCCATCAGTGACGACAGGATTAATGAAAAACTGTTTTTT.

The rearrangement links TRBV3-1 to TRBJ2-1; 8 bases align to TRBD1. The CDR3 spans 15 residues. Germline CDR1 LGHDT, CDR2 YNNKEL (reference sequence). J gave up 9 bases and V 0 bases, and 7 bases lay outside the gene matches. In nucleotides, the CDR3 is TGTGCCAGCAGCCAAGATACGGACAGGGATGGTGAGCAGTTCTTC. Its protein is CASSQDTDRDGEQFF.

This clonotype showed up just a few times. The rearrangement uses TRBV20-1 and TRBJ2-1; TRBD2 aligns across 8 bases. V dropped 3 bases and J dropped 6; count of bases not matched to a gene: 7. CDR1 is DFQATT and CDR2 is SNEGSKA in the germline V gene (reference sequence). The CDR3 is 14 amino acids. Here the CDR3 reads CSASDSGSLNEQFF. Written as DNA, the CDR3 is TGCAGTGCTAGTGACAGCGGGAGTCTCAATGAGCAGTTCTTC.

The genes are TRBV12-3 or TRBV12-4 and TRBJ2-7, with D maybe TRBD2 (5 bases). The V gene lost 3 bases and the J gene lost 2 bases, with 14 bases spanning the gap. This CDR3 has 15 amino acids. The CDR3 reads CASSFVAGTTYEQYF. In DNA form, the CDR3 reads TGTGCCAGCAGTTTTGTGGCGGGTACAACCTACGAGCAGTACTTC.

The chain employs TRBV29-1 and TRBJ2-7; TRBD1 is a possible D gene (6 bases). Trimming removed 3 bases at V and 8 bases at J, with 29 bases between. Germline V gives CDR1 SQVTM, CDR2 ANQGSEA. The CDR3 loop spans 17 amino acids. The DNA of the CDR3 is TGCAGCGTTGACCCAACACAGGGCCTAGTGGCGCCTACGAAGCAGTACTTC. Encoded protein: CSVDPTQGLVAPTKQYF.

There are a few counts of this clonotype. This chain connects TRBV5-1 to TRBJ1-1, with 11 positions matching TRBD1. Germline CDR1 and CDR2: SGHRS and YFSETQ. The CDR3 is 17 residues long. J was trimmed by 1 base and V by 4 bases; bases with no gene match: 9. CDR3 loop: CASSNGQGAGWNTEAFF. The CDR3 region has the DNA TGCGCCAGCAGCAACGGACAGGGGGCTGGGTGGAACACTGAAGCTTTCTTT.